This T cell receptor beta chain came from a study of blood T cell repertoires in COVID-19. Overall study: Samples of COVID-19 (acute and convalescent) were obtained from the United States, Italy and Spain.

Trimming at V came to 4 bases and at J to 8 bases, leaving 12 bases not matched to a gene. Germline values: CDR1 SGHVS, CDR2 FNYEAQ. The CDR3 loop spans 15 amino acids. Per the study methods: For nucleated cells, counts were estimated from reference gene primer amplification. Method: immunoSEQ multiplex PCR; TCRdb's copy keeps in-frame clones and lacks some. V, J and clone size reflect that table, while D and trimming were determined from the DNA. Of roughly 75,000 clones listed, less than 90% were seen once; the top ten hold roughly 18%. J is TRBJ1-2 and V is TRBV7-6; TRBD1 matches 8 bases. Sequencing was performed on peripheral blood. This receptor was obtained from a man older than 75 in a cohort sampled during active COVID-19. This CDR3 is CASSSGGRDVGGYTF. Here the CDR3 DNA reads TGTGCCAGCAGCTCAGGGGGCAGGGACGTCGGCGGCTACACCTTC.